This T cell receptor beta chain was obtained from a study of blood T cells in healthy people across ages. Using a J-beta primer mix together with a sample-barcoded 5' primer, a second PCR was run for roughly 7 to 11 cycles. TCRdb reanalysed the 5' RACE reads using MiXCR and keeps one entry per CDR3 protein. This sample has around 1,800,000 distinct CDR3 sequences, with about 39% found just once. This clonotype was seen more than once but under ten times. The sample consisted of blood. This sequence originates from a human donor in good health.

The CDR3 nucleotides are TGTGCCAGCAGCGGTGTGGCGGGACCCGCAGATACGCAGTATTTT. This gives the protein CASSGVAGPADTQYF. V usage is TRBV9 and J usage is TRBJ2-3, with D perhaps TRBD2 (6 bases). Trimming shortened V by 3 bases and J by 4 bases, and 15 bases separated the two germline ends. From germline, CDR1 is SGDLS and CDR2 YYNGEE. The CDR3 totals 15 residues.